One and the same sample provided the 2 T cell receptor beta chains below, sequenced in a study of cytomegalovirus exposure and HLA in healthy donors. A multiplex PCR was run with 60 Vbeta primers and 13 Jbeta primers. Using immunoSEQ multiplex PCR, the repertoire was profiled, and TCRdb retains in-frame clones only, with some absent. The sample yields some 65,000 clones, around 73% seen once. The sample comprised PBMCs. The receptors derive from a girl aged 10-17 years in good health and CMV-seropositive.

Only a few counts were recorded for this clone. The chain is built from TRBV5-1 and TRBJ2-1, with 9 bases that match TRBD1. This CDR3 spans 19 amino acids. CDR1 and CDR2 from the germline V gene are SGHRS and YFSETQ. With 0 bases clipped from V and 4 bases from J, the junction kept 14 bases outside the gene matches. The CDR3 bases are TGCGCCAGCAGCTTGGGGTCTTTGGGGACAGGGTTCGAGTACAATGAGCAGTTCTTC. It yields the protein CASSLGSLGTGFEYNEQFF.

Points on this clone: Relative to the germline gene, one junction end is altered; a read error may explain this. Different DNA sequences within this sample yield the same CDR3. The rearrangement joins TRBV5-4 to TRBJ2-6; TRBD1 matches 8 bases. CDR3 length: 18 residues. The germline V gene has CDR1 SGHNT and CDR2 YYREEE (reference sequence). The CDR3 region has the DNA TGTGCCAGCAGCTTGGTGGGACAGGTACCCTCTGGGGCCAACGTCTTGACTTTC. Its protein is CASSLVGQVPSGANVLTF.